The 31 T cell receptor beta chains reported below all come from one sample, sequenced in a study of blood T cell repertoires in COVID-19. Some clones are missing from TCRdb's copy, which holds only in-frame ones; the method was immunoSEQ multiplex PCR. The sample holds approximately 230,000 clones, about nine tenths seen once. Sequenced input: PBMCs or T cells enriched from blood (not recorded which). The receptor source for this set is a man in his forties or fifties who had recovered from COVID-19.

This rearrangement joins TRBV7-6 to TRBJ1-3; 8 bases align to TRBD1. This CDR3 region has 16 residues. Trimming took 5 bases from V and 0 from J; bases not matched to a gene: 6. The germline V gene encodes CDR1 SGHVS and CDR2 FNYEAQ. DNA for the CDR3: TGTGCCAGCAGCCAGGACAGGGCCGGCTCTGGAAACACCATATATTTT. Its translation: CASSQDRAGSGNTIYF.

The rearrangement joins TRBV7-6 to TRBJ1-4; TRBD1 aligns across 8 bases. Trimming removed 5 bases from V and 10 bases from J; junction bases left unmatched: 9. Germline loops: CDR1 SGHVS, CDR2 FNYEAQ. The CDR3 runs to 14 residues. The CDR3 region has the DNA TGTGCCAGCAGCCTACAGGGGGTACAAGGAAAACTGTTTTTT. Translating it yields CASSLQGVQGKLFF.

The sample holds a few counts of this clone. The rearrangement joins TRBV30 to TRBJ1-2; TRBD1 aligns across 8 bases. Per germline, CDR1 GTSNPN and CDR2 SVGIG (reference sequence). This CDR3 has 13 residues. V was pared by 3 bases and J by 8 bases, with 8 bases of the junction left unmatched. The CDR3 coding sequence is TGTGCCTGGAGCGACAGGGGAATAGGAGGCTACACCTTC. This sequence encodes CAWSDRGIGGYTF.

The rearrangement joins TRBV6-1 to TRBJ1-6; unclear D gene. Trimming stripped 4 bases from V and 6 bases from J, with 16 bases between. CDR3 length equals 16 residues. Looked up from germline, CDR1 is MNHNS and CDR2 is SASEGT. CDR3 nucleotide sequence: TGTGCCAGCAGTGTCGTGGGCAGTGAGTTTAATTCACCCCTCCACTTT. This translates into CASSVVGSEFNSPLHF.

This clone appeared a few times. This rearrangement joins TRBV5-1 to TRBJ1-6, with 8 bases matching TRBD1. J was trimmed by 14 bases and V by 3 bases; bases with no gene match: 7. Germline-derived CDR1 and CDR2 are SGHRS and YFSETQ. The CDR3 length is 13 residues. The DNA of the CDR3 is TGCGCCAGCAGCTATACGGGACAGGCCACCCTCCACTTT. Encoded protein: CASSYTGQATLHF.

The J gene is TRBJ2-7, the V gene TRBV6-5; D might be TRBD1 (6 bases). Germline V lookup: CDR1 MNHEY, CDR2 SVGAGI. This CDR3 is 13 amino acids long. The germline V and J ends were trimmed by 5 bases and 3 bases, with 11 bases remaining between them. The CDR3 region has the DNA TGTGCCAGCAGTCGACAGGAGATCTACGAGCAGTACTTC. It translates to CASSRQEIYEQYF.

The chain uses TRBV2 and TRBJ1-2, with no clear D. CDR3 length: 11 residues. Trimming took off 2 bases at V and 8 bases at J, with 6 bases between the two ends. Germline CDR1 SNHLY, CDR2 FYNNEI. CDR3 protein: CASSEKRGYTF. DNA for the CDR3: TGTGCCAGCAGTGAAAAGAGAGGCTACACCTTC.

The V call is TRBV7-9, the J call TRBJ2-6, with D unresolved. The CDR3 consists of 13 residues. V gave up 3 bases and J gave up 2 bases, with 2 bases separating them. Germline-derived CDR1 and CDR2 are SEHNR and FQNEAQ (reference sequence). The CDR3 region is CASSFAGANVLTF. CDR3 DNA sequence: TGTGCCAGCAGCTTCGCTGGGGCCAACGTCCTGACTTTC.

This rearrangement joins TRBV7-9 to TRBJ1-2; possible D gene TRBD1, 5 bases. This CDR3 is 16 amino acids long. V lost 9 bases and J 4 bases, leaving 24 bases between the germline ends. Per germline, CDR1 SEHNR and CDR2 FQNEAQ (reference sequence). For the CDR3, the DNA is TGTGCCAGTTTTAGGCAGGGCGGAATCCCCAGCTATGGCTACACCTTC. This sequence encodes CASFRQGGIPSYGYTF.

The V and J genes are TRBV5-1 and TRBJ2-7; 10 nucleotides align to TRBD1. With V trimmed by 0 bases and J by 9 bases, 9 bases remained unmatched. The germline V gene encodes CDR1 SGHRS and CDR2 YFSETQ. The CDR3 loop spans 15 amino acids. The DNA of the CDR3 is TGCGCCAGCAGCTTGGAGGGGGACAGGGGTATGGTGCAGTACTTC. Its translation is CASSLEGDRGMVQYF.

CDR3 amino acids: CASSYSGGNTEAFF. The CDR3 coding sequence is TGTGCCAGCAGTTACTCAGGGGGAAACACTGAAGCTTTCTTT. This chain links TRBV6-5 with TRBJ1-1, with TRBD1 as a possible D gene (6 bases). Germline CDR1 is MNHEY and CDR2 is SVGAGI. The CDR3 has 14 amino acids. Trimming pared 0 bases from V and 2 bases from J, leaving 7 bases between.

CDR3 sequence reads: CARSEDRSGEQYF. Written as DNA, the CDR3 is TGTGCCAGAAGCGAGGACAGGTCCGGCGAGCAGTACTTC. V usage is TRBV5-3 and J usage is TRBJ2-7; 7 bases map to TRBD1. TRBV5-3 is reported as an ORF; its role is uncertain. The length of the CDR3 is 13 residues. The junction had 7 bases not matched to a gene; V was cut back by 4 bases and J by 6 bases.

V usage is TRBV7-8 and J usage is TRBJ2-1; TRBD2 matches 14 bases. The CDR3 sequence is 18 residues long. The J segment lost 5 bases and the V segment lost 3 bases, leaving 9 bases of the junction unmatched. The germline CDR1 and CDR2 sequences are SGHVS and FQNEAQ. In DNA form, the CDR3 reads TGTGCCAGCAGCTTTAGTAATCCGGGACTAGCGGGAGACAATGAGCAGTTCTTC. It encodes CASSFSNPGLAGDNEQFF.

The chain joins TRBV30 to TRBJ1-4; no firm D call. V was cut by 1 base and J by 7 bases, with 13 bases left in between. The CDR3 spans 14 residues. Germline CDR1 is GTSNPN and CDR2 is SVGIG (reference sequence). The CDR3: CAWSGGSLGEKLFF. The CDR3 region has the DNA TGTGCCTGGAGTGGTGGGAGCCTGGGTGAAAAACTGTTTTTT.

The chain recombines TRBV14 with TRBJ2-7; TRBD1 aligns across 7 bases. The CDR3 has 18 residues. Germline CDR1 reads SGHDN; CDR2 reads FVKESK. V lost 1 base to trimming and J lost 1 base; unmatched junction nucleotides: 13. The CDR3 DNA follows: TGTGCCAGCAGCCAAGTCACACTATCAGGGGGTCGGTCCTACGAGCAGTACTTC. This codes for CASSQVTLSGGRSYEQYF.

The J gene is TRBJ2-1, the V gene TRBV18; D is perhaps TRBD2 (6 bases). Germline assignment: CDR1 KGHSH and CDR2 LQKENI. Trimming pared 10 bases from V and 5 bases from J, leaving 15 bases between. The CDR3 has 13 amino acids. The DNA for the CDR3 is TGTGCCACCACGCCTTGGGGGGACAATGAGCAGTTCTTC. Amino acids: CATTPWGDNEQFF.

The chain carries TRBV29-1 and TRBJ2-1, with TRBD2 matching 16 bases. Germline assignment: CDR1 SQVTM and CDR2 ANQGSEA. Trimming at V came to 7 bases and at J to 2 bases, leaving 11 bases not matched to a gene. The CDR3 contains 18 residues. The chain's CDR3 is CSGNKGLAGGYPYNEQFF. The CDR3 DNA reads as TGCAGCGGAAACAAGGGACTAGCGGGGGGGTATCCCTACAATGAGCAGTTCTTC.

V and J are TRBV12-3 or TRBV12-4 and TRBJ1-1; maybe TRBD1 (5 bases). The CDR3 totals 9 residues. V lost 2 bases and J 14 bases, leaving 6 bases between the germline ends. CDR3 sequence reads: CASSLWGFF. The CDR3 DNA sequence: TGTGCCAGCAGTTTATGGGGCTTCTTT.

V gene TRBV27 combines with J gene TRBJ1-1; 7 bases align to TRBD1. V was pared by 6 bases and J by 1 base, with 5 bases of the junction left unmatched. Germline CDR1 and CDR2: MNHEY and SMNVEV (reference sequence). The CDR3 runs 14 residues. Here the CDR3 DNA reads TGTGCCAGCAGAGCGACAGGGAGGAACACTGAAGCTTTCTTT. Amino acids: CASRATGRNTEAFF.

This rearrangement joins TRBV10-1 to TRBJ2-1; TRBD1 is a possible D gene (6 bases). Germline-derived CDR1 and CDR2 are WNHNN and SYGVQD (reference sequence). The V gene lost 2 bases and the J gene lost 4 bases, with 12 bases spanning the gap. This CDR3 is 15 amino acids long. This CDR3 reads CASSEGRTAYNEQFF. CDR3 in DNA: TGCGCCAGCAGTGAGGGGCGGACAGCATACAATGAGCAGTTCTTC.

The CDR3 region is CASSEALARGWAEAFF. CDR3 DNA: TGTGCCAGCAGTGAAGCTTTGGCCAGGGGGTGGGCTGAAGCTTTCTTT. The chain is built from TRBV6-1 and TRBJ1-1, with 7 positions matching TRBD1. Germline V gene lookup returns CDR1 MNHNS and CDR2 SASEGT. V dropped 0 bases and J dropped 6; count of bases not matched to a gene: 10. The CDR3 is made up of 16 amino acids.

This clone showed up just once. The chain recombines TRBV3-1 (or the pseudogene TRBV3-2) with TRBJ2-7; 13 nucleotides agree with TRBD2. The J segment lost 5 bases and the V segment lost 8 bases, leaving 6 bases of the junction unmatched. Germline CDR1 is LGHDT and CDR2 is YNNKEL (reference sequence). This CDR3 is 14 amino acids long. For the CDR3, the DNA is TGTGCCAGCGAAGGGACTAGCGGGAACCACGAGCAGTACTTC. This gives the protein CASEGTSGNHEQYF.

The CDR3 region has the DNA TGCAGTTGGACAGCCAACTATGGCTACACCTTC. Translation gives CSWTANYGYTF. The chain has TRBV20-1 and TRBJ1-2; perhaps TRBD1 as D (6 bases). Germline loops: CDR1 DFQATT, CDR2 SNEGSKA (reference sequence). The CDR3 covers 11 residues. V was cut by 8 bases and J by 2 bases, with 9 bases left in between.

The chain is built from TRBV2 and TRBJ2-4; 10 bases agree with TRBD1. CDR1 and CDR2 from the germline V gene are SNHLY and FYNNEI. The CDR3 runs to 14 residues. The ends lost 2 bases at V and 10 bases at J; junction bases unmatched: 5. CDR3 bases: TGTGCCAGCAGTGAAATGGGACAGGGGAGGATTCAGTACTTC. This translates into CASSEMGQGRIQYF.

The chain links TRBV7-2 to TRBJ1-5; 7 bases line up with TRBD1. Germline lookup yields CDR1 SGHTA and CDR2 FQGNSA. This CDR3 has 13 amino acids. Trimming removed 5 bases from V and 6 bases from J; junction bases left unmatched: 4. This CDR3 reads CASSREGAQPQHF. DNA for the CDR3: TGTGCCAGCAGCCGGGAGGGGGCTCAGCCCCAGCATTTT.

V usage is TRBV27 and J usage is TRBJ2-7; TRBD2 matches 9 bases. Per the germline V gene, CDR1 is MNHEY and CDR2 is SMNVEV (reference sequence). After removal of 8 bases from V and 8 bases from J, the junction contained 13 bases not matched to a gene. There are 14 residues in the CDR3. CDR3 loop: CASQQRLAGPQQYF. The CDR3 nucleotides are TGTGCCAGCCAGCAGCGGCTAGCGGGACCACAGCAGTACTTC.

This clone has more than one count but fewer than ten. The genes are TRBV11-3 and TRBJ2-7; 9 bases are a match to TRBD1. The germline gives CDR1 SGHNT, CDR2 YENEEA. V lost 5 bases, J lost 6 bases, and 5 bases stayed unmatched. This CDR3 spans 13 amino acids. CDR3 nucleotides: TGTGCCAGCAGCAAGGGACAGGGAGGCGAGCAGTACTTC. Translating gives CASSKGQGGEQYF.

J is TRBJ1-5 and V is TRBV6-1; 7 bases line up with TRBD1. CDR1 MNHNS and CDR2 SASEGT come from the germline V gene. With V trimmed by 4 bases and J by 0 bases, 6 bases remained unmatched. This CDR3 spans 16 amino acids. The CDR3 sequence: CASSARDRHSNQPQHF. The DNA for the CDR3 is TGTGCCAGCAGTGCCCGGGACAGACATAGCAATCAGCCCCAGCATTTT.

V usage is TRBV7-9 and J usage is TRBJ2-1; 8 bases agree with TRBD1. This CDR3 region has 17 residues. The germline V gene has CDR1 SEHNR and CDR2 FQNEAQ (reference sequence). V was pared by 1 base and J by 4 bases, with 9 bases of the junction left unmatched. The CDR3 nucleotides are TGTGCCAGCAGCTTAGGGGGTTTCAGGGGGCTGTACAATGAGCAGTTCTTC. Protein: CASSLGGFRGLYNEQFF.

This sequence joins TRBV11-2 and TRBJ1-6; TRBD1 is a possible D gene (6 bases). V dropped 3 bases and J dropped 10 bases, with 13 bases sitting between them. Germline V lookup: CDR1 SGHAT, CDR2 FQNNGV. This CDR3 has 14 amino acids. Here the CDR3 DNA reads TGTGCCAGCAGCTTTGAGGGGGTTAACTCACCCCTCCACTTT. As protein: CASSFEGVNSPLHF.

The rearrangement joins TRBV5-1 to TRBJ1-2; D ambiguous. The germline V gene encodes CDR1 SGHRS and CDR2 YFSETQ. Deletions cut 6 bases from V and 6 bases from J, with 18 bases between. This CDR3 region has 14 residues. The CDR3 loop reads CASNVNSGLDGYTF. The CDR3 DNA reads as TGCGCCAGCAACGTGAATAGCGGGTTGGATGGCTACACCTTC. Complete variable domain (other parts from reference TRBV5-1 and TRBJ1-2): KAGVTQTPRYLIKTRGQQVTLSCSPISGHRSVSWYQQTPGQGLQFLFEYFSETQRNKGNFPGRFSGRQFSNSRSEMNVSTLELGDSALYLCASNVNSGLDGYTFGSGTRLTVV.